These 19 T cell receptor beta chains were sequenced from one sample in a study of neoadjuvant nivolumab and ipilimumab in lung cancer. Produced via immunoSEQ multiplex PCR; TCRdb's table is partial and in-frame only. This table has about 26,000 clones, 75% to 90% appearing once. The sequenced sample was peripheral blood, obtained before neoadjuvant nivolumab, alone or with ipilimumab. The receptors here all came from an adult with non-small cell lung cancer.

This chain connects TRBV2 to TRBJ1-2; tentative D call: TRBD1 (6 bases). Per germline, CDR1 SNHLY and CDR2 FYNNEI. V lost 11 bases and J lost 1, with 11 bases in between. The CDR3 consists of 12 residues. This chain's CDR3 is CAGGLFNYGYTF. The CDR3 DNA is TGTGCCGGGGGGCTTTTTAACTATGGCTACACCTTC.

This rearrangement joins TRBV7-3 to TRBJ1-5, with unresolved D. V lost 7 bases to trimming and J lost 0 bases, with 19 bases between them. CDR1 and CDR2 from the germline V gene are SGHTA and FQGTGA. CDR3 length equals 17 residues. The CDR3 is CASTPTRARYSNQPQHF. The CDR3 DNA reads TGTGCCAGCACCCCCACGAGGGCGAGGTATAGCAATCAGCCCCAGCATTTT.

The chain has TRBV5-1 and TRBJ2-7, with D maybe TRBD2 (6 bases). The germline gives CDR1 SGHRS, CDR2 YFSETQ. CDR3 size: 19 residues. V lost 1 base to trimming and J lost 0 bases, with 23 bases between them. CDR3 residues: CASSLFSPGRRGSSYEQYF. The CDR3 DNA reads TGCGCCAGCAGCTTGTTTTCCCCCGGGAGACGGGGGTCCTCCTACGAGCAGTACTTC.

The gene calls are TRBV5-1 and TRBJ2-3, with TRBD2 matching over 9 bases. The J segment lost 5 bases and the V segment lost 6 bases, leaving 13 bases of the junction unmatched. This CDR3 contains 16 residues. CDR1 SGHRS and CDR2 YFSETQ come from the germline V gene. As DNA, the CDR3 is TGCGCCAGCAATCGGGGGGCTAGCGGGGCACAAGATACGCAGTATTTT. Translation: CASNRGASGAQDTQYF.

The chain uses TRBV27 and TRBJ1-2, with D possibly TRBD1 on 5 matching bases. Trimming removed 5 bases at V and 2 bases at J, with 12 bases between. Germline assignment: CDR1 MNHEY and CDR2 SMNVEV (reference sequence). The CDR3 consists of 14 residues. The CDR3 region is CASSRGLSNYGYTF. CDR3 coding DNA: TGTGCCAGCAGTAGGGGACTGAGCAACTATGGCTACACCTTC.

The chain couples TRBV4-1 to TRBJ2-2, with no clear D. V lost 0 bases and J lost 1, with 9 bases in between. Germline V gene lookup returns CDR1 MGHRA and CDR2 YSYEKL. This CDR3 is 16 amino acids long. The CDR3 protein is CASSQERWGNTGELFF. The CDR3 DNA reads TGCGCCAGCAGCCAAGAGCGGTGGGGGAACACCGGGGAGCTGTTTTTT.

CDR3 amino acids: CASSPQIRGSGTEAFF. In DNA form, the CDR3 reads TGTGCCAGCAGCCCCCAAATTCGGGGCAGCGGCACTGAAGCTTTCTTT. The rearrangement joins TRBV13 to TRBJ1-1, with D possibly matching TRBD1 (5 bases). Per the germline V gene, CDR1 is PRHDT and CDR2 is FYEKMQ (reference sequence). This CDR3 has 16 residues. Trimming took 5 bases from V and 4 from J, leaving 20 bases between them. Full variable domain (rest looked up from reference TRBV13 and TRBJ1-1): AAGVIQSPRHLIKEKRETATLKCYPIPRHDTVYWYQQGPGQDPQFLISFYEKMQSDKGSIPDRFSAQQFSDYHSELNMSSLELGDSALYFCASSPQIRGSGTEAFFGQGTRLTVV.

The chain employs TRBV19 and TRBJ1-5; D is undetermined. This CDR3 region has 12 residues. The germline gives CDR1 LNHDA, CDR2 SQIVND (reference sequence). The V end was cut by 4 bases, the J end by 9 bases, with 10 bases between. This CDR3 is CASSTPGAPQHF. The CDR3 DNA reads as TGTGCCAGTAGTACCCCGGGCGCGCCCCAGCATTTT.

The chain combines TRBV7-2 with TRBJ1-6; no definite D call. The CDR3 has 16 amino acids. Germline V CDR1 and CDR2: SGHTA, FQGNSA. Trimming removed 2 bases from V and 9 bases from J, with 17 bases in between. CDR3: CASSLNPGAAVSPLHF. CDR3 nucleotides: TGTGCCAGCAGCTTAAACCCTGGAGCGGCGGTTTCACCCCTCCACTTT.

The V and J genes are TRBV5-1 and TRBJ1-1, with 7 bases matching TRBD1. The CDR3 extends over 14 amino acids. The V gene's germline CDR1 is SGHRS and CDR2 YFSETQ. V lost 3 bases to trimming and J lost 4 bases; unmatched junction nucleotides: 6. Written as DNA, the CDR3 is TGCGCCAGCAGCTGGAACAGGGGAGGCACTGAAGCTTTCTTT. This codes for CASSWNRGGTEAFF.

The rearrangement uses TRBV9 and TRBJ2-1, with a weak D call TRBD1 (6 bases). Trimming shortened V by 3 bases and J by 7 bases, and 17 bases separated the two germline ends. The CDR3 extends over 15 amino acids. Germline CDR1 SGDLS, CDR2 YYNGEE. The CDR3 reads CASSADPPRGNEQFF. CDR3 nucleotides: TGTGCCAGCAGCGCGGACCCACCGAGGGGGAATGAGCAGTTCTTC.

The rearrangement joins TRBV4-2 to TRBJ1-2, with TRBD1 matching over 11 bases. Unmatched junction bases numbered 14, after V lost 4 bases and J lost 7 bases. CDR1 LGHNA and CDR2 YNFKEQ come from the germline V gene. CDR3 size: 17 residues. The CDR3 reads CASSLQDSRDRGFGYTF. In nucleotides, the CDR3 is TGTGCCAGCAGCCTACAAGATTCTAGGGACAGGGGGTTTGGCTACACCTTC.

The chain employs TRBV7-9 and TRBJ2-7, with TRBD1 matching 9 bases. The CDR3 loop spans 16 amino acids. Germline CDR1 reads SEHNR; CDR2 reads FQNEAQ (reference sequence). The ends lost 3 bases at V and 2 bases at J; junction bases unmatched: 8. The CDR3 region has the DNA TGTGCCAGCAGCTTGGGAACAGGGGGCCAAACCTACGAGCAGTACTTC. Translating gives CASSLGTGGQTYEQYF.

This clone has only a few counts. This chain links TRBV7-2 with TRBJ2-7; D not resolved. CDR3 size: 12 residues. V shed 7 bases and J shed 7 bases, with 14 bases lying between them. The germline gives CDR1 SGHTA, CDR2 FQGNSA. CDR3 amino acids: CASTKEIGEQYF. Written as DNA, the CDR3 is TGTGCCAGCACCAAGGAAATCGGGGAGCAGTACTTC.

V is TRBV6-5 and J is TRBJ2-3; D gene ambiguous. The CDR3 spans 12 residues. CDR1 and CDR2 (germline): MNHEY, SVGAGI. Between the trimmed V and J ends, which lost 7 bases and 1 base, there was a span of 6 bases. The chain's CDR3 is CASKAGTDTQYF. CDR3 DNA: TGTGCCAGCAAGGCAGGCACAGATACGCAGTATTTT.

The gene calls are TRBV11-2 and TRBJ1-1; 9 positions match TRBD1. J was trimmed by 3 bases and V by 8 bases; bases with no gene match: 7. The germline gives CDR1 SGHAT, CDR2 FQNNGV. The CDR3 covers 14 residues. The CDR3 DNA reads TGTGCCAGCGCAGAGGGGACAGGGTACACTGAAGCTTTCTTT. This gives the protein CASAEGTGYTEAFF.

The J gene is TRBJ2-7, the V gene TRBV7-8; weak D call: TRBD1 (6 bases). The V and J ends lost 0 bases and 3 bases respectively, with 12 bases between them. Germline-derived CDR1 and CDR2 are SGHVS and FQNEAQ. This CDR3 region has 15 residues. In nucleotides, the CDR3 is TGTGCCAGCAGCTTAGCGGCCGGGACAAACTACGAGCAGTACTTC. Protein sequence: CASSLAAGTNYEQYF.

This chain links TRBV25-1 with TRBJ1-2, with D possibly being TRBD1 (5 bases). Germline values: CDR1 MGHDK, CDR2 SYGVNS. Trimming removed 5 bases at V and 7 bases at J, with 11 bases between. CDR3 length: 12 amino acids. CDR3 in DNA: TGTGCCAGCAGTCAAGGGACTCTTGGCTACACCTTC. Its translation: CASSQGTLGYTF.

This clone was detected once. The chain couples TRBV4-2 to TRBJ1-2; D remains ambiguous. This CDR3 is built from 17 residues. V lost 0 bases, J lost 3 bases, and 17 bases lay in between. Looked up from germline, CDR1 is LGHNA and CDR2 is YNFKEQ. CDR3 sequence (DNA): TGTGCCAGCAGCCAAGAGGAGCGGCAGTTTACACACTATGGCTACACCTTC. It yields the protein CASSQEERQFTHYGYTF.